This is a list of T cell receptor beta chains from one sample in a study of blood T cells in healthy people across ages. TCRdb re-called the 5' RACE reads with MiXCR, one entry per CDR3 protein. The data hold about 680,000 distinct CDR3 sequences, with around 45% observed a single time. The sequenced material came from blood. Receptors originate from an older woman in good health. CDR3s include the opening cysteine and the closing phenylalanine or tryptophan. A D gene is named only where the DNA matches it firmly. Clone size is stated in some rows and not others, as once, few, many or a class when expanded.

CDR3: CASSFSRRLAGVPGSYNEQYF
DNA: TGTGCCAGCAGTTTCTCCCGGAGGCTAGCGGGAGTCCCAGGCTCCTACAATGAGCAGTACTTC
D: TRBD2
size: .
V: TRBV28
J: TRBJ2-7

CDR3: CASSPTGSPYEQYF
DNA: TGTGCCAGCAGTCCCACCGGAAGCCCCTACGAGCAGTACTTC
D: .
size: .
V: TRBV12-3/TRBV12-4
J: TRBJ2-7

CDR3: CASSQEIGRGNEKLFF
DNA: TGCGCCAGCAGCCAAGAAATCGGGAGGGGTAATGAAAAACTGTTTTTT
D: .
size: few
V: TRBV4-3
J: TRBJ1-4

CDR3: CSVDRGTEAFF
DNA: TGCAGCGTTGATCGAGGGACTGAAGCTTTCTTT
D: .
size: few
V: TRBV29-1
J: TRBJ1-1

CDR3: CASSYRFSQYF
DNA: TGTGCCAGCAGTTACCGATTCTCCCAGTACTTC
D: .
size: .
V: TRBV6-2/TRBV6-3
J: TRBJ2-5

CDR3: CASSPGDGPYGYTF
DNA: TGTGCCAGCAGCCCGGGGGACGGGCCCTATGGCTACACCTTC
D: .
size: .
V: TRBV6-5
J: TRBJ1-2

CDR3: CASLARTRETQYF
DNA: TGTGCCAGCCTTGCCAGGACCAGAGAGACCCAGTACTTC
D: .
size: many
V: TRBV7-2
J: TRBJ2-5

CDR3: CASSPGRGRADTQYF
DNA: TGCGCCAGCAGCCCAGGGAGGGGTAGGGCAGATACGCAGTATTTT
D: TRBD2
size: .
V: TRBV4-3
J: TRBJ2-3

CDR3: CSVTAGSYNEQFF
DNA: TGCAGTGTTACCGCGGGCTCCTACAATGAGCAGTTCTTC
D: .
size: .
V: TRBV20-1
J: TRBJ2-1

CDR3: CATTKGVTSTDTQYF
DNA: TGTGCCACCACAAAGGGGGTCACTAGCACAGATACGCAGTATTTT
D: .
size: .
V: TRBV10-3
J: TRBJ2-3

CDR3: CASSLRPEYEQYF
DNA: TGTGCCAGCAGCTTACGACCGGAGTACGAGCAGTACTTC
D: .
size: .
V: TRBV7-2
J: TRBJ2-7

CDR3: CASRQGGSSYEQYF
DNA: TGTGCCAGCAGGCAGGGCGGGAGCTCCTACGAGCAGTACTTC
D: TRBD2
size: few
V: TRBV6-2/TRBV6-3
J: TRBJ2-7

CDR3: CASSLGPGPSYGYTF
DNA: TGCGCCAGCAGCTTGGGGCCGGGACCTAGCTATGGCTACACCTTC
D: .
size: .
V: TRBV5-1
J: TRBJ1-2

CDR3: CASSLGDVAYEQYF
DNA: TGTGCCAGCAGTTTAGGTGACGTAGCCTACGAGCAGTACTTC
D: .
size: .
V: TRBV12-3/TRBV12-4
J: TRBJ2-7

CDR3: CSAISRDRVYEQFF
DNA: TGCAGTGCTATATCCCGGGACAGGGTGTATGAGCAGTTCTTC
D: TRBD1
size: many
V: TRBV20-1
J: TRBJ2-1

CDR3: CASSFLGRGYEQYF
DNA: TGTGCCAGCAGTTTCCTTGGCAGGGGCTACGAGCAGTACTTC
D: .
size: many
V: TRBV27
J: TRBJ2-7

CDR3: CASSFEGQETQYF
DNA: TGTGCCAGCAGCTTTGAGGGGCAAGAGACCCAGTACTTC
D: .
size: few
V: TRBV7-9
J: TRBJ2-5

CDR3: CSVDGGAWGYTF
DNA: TGCAGCGTTGATGGTGGGGCGTGGGGCTACACCTTC
D: .
size: few
V: TRBV29-1
J: TRBJ1-2

CDR3: CASSMTGKNEKLFF
DNA: TGTGCCAGCAGCATGACAGGGAAGAATGAAAAACTGTTTTTT
D: TRBD1
size: few
V: TRBV7-2
J: TRBJ1-4

CDR3: CASSSSRDRVHNEQFF
DNA: TGTGCCAGCAGCTCCTCGCGGGACAGAGTTCACAATGAGCAGTTCTTC
D: .
size: .
V: TRBV5-4
J: TRBJ2-1

CDR3: CATSRDMGGREQYF
DNA: TGTGCCACCAGCAGAGATATGGGAGGACGGGAGCAGTACTTC
D: .
size: .
V: TRBV15
J: TRBJ2-7

CDR3: CASSPRRNAEAFF
DNA: TGTGCCAGCTCACCGAGAAGGAACGCTGAAGCTTTCTTT
D: .
size: .
V: TRBV18
J: TRBJ1-1